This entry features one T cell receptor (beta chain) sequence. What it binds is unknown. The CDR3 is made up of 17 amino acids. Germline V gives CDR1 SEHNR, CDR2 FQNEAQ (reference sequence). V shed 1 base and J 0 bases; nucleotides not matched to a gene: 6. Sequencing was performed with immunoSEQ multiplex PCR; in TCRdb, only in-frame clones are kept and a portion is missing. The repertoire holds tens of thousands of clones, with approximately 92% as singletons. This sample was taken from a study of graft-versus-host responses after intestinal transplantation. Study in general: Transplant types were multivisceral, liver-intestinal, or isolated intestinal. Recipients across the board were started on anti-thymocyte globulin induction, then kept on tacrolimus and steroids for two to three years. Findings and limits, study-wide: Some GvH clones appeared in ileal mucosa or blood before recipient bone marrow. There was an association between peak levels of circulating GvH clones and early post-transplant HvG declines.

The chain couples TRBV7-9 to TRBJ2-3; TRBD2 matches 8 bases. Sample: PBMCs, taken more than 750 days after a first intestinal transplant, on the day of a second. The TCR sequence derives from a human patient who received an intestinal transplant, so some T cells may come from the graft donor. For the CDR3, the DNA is TGTGCCAGCAGCTTAGAAGGACTAGCTCCGAGCACAGATACGCAGTATTTT. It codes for CASSLEGLAPSTDTQYF. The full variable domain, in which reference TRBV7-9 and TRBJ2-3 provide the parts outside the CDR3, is DTGVSQNPRHKITKRGQNVTFRCDPISEHNRLYWYRQTLGQGPEFLTYFQNEAQLEKSRLLSDRFSAERPKGSFSTLEIQRTEQGDSAMYLCASSLEGLAPSTDTQYFGPGTRLTVL.